The present T cell receptor beta chain was sequenced within a study of blood T cells in healthy people across ages. Study-wide findings and caveats: In the absence of known donor CMV status, changes in expanded clonotypes were possibly confounded. Researchers deemed the diversity estimates from one million T cells underestimates.

The individuals who served as donors were healthy Caucasians living in Russia, aged roughly 6 to 95. Each of the donors had roughly 9.1 milliliters of peripheral blood drawn into EDTA-treated Vacutainer tubes. Germline V gives CDR1 MNHNY, CDR2 SVGAGI (reference sequence). The CDR3 length is 15 residues. In the case of this clonotype: The antigen is unknown. Just one base apart from a much larger clone, this may be a read error.

Primers used in a second PCR of roughly 6 to 12 cycles were a sample-barcoded 5' primer and a J-beta primer mix. Via MiXCR, TCRdb re-called the 5' RACE reads, giving one row per CDR3 protein. The sample contains under 750,000 distinct CDR3 sequences, 45% to 55% of which appear only once. The sample comprised blood. The V and J genes are TRBV6-6 and TRBJ2-7, with D possibly matching TRBD2 (7 bases). This receptor was obtained from a man older than 75 in good health. The CDR3 loop is CASSYDRGASYERYF. The CDR3, as DNA: TGTGCCAGCAGTTATGATCGGGGGGCGTCCTACGAGCGGTACTTC.